A selection of T cell receptor beta chains follows, all from one sample in a study of PD-1 blockade in classical Hodgkin lymphoma. Profiling relied on immunoSEQ multiplex PCR, and the TCRdb table lists in-frame clones only, not all of them. The sample holds 50,000 to 65,000 clones, 70% to 90% seen once. The specimen comprised peripheral blood mononuclear cells (PBMCs), sampled before the fourth cycle of nivolumab. These receptors were collected from a human donor with classical Hodgkin lymphoma. CDR3s include the opening cysteine and the closing phenylalanine or tryptophan. The D gene is left open where the match is weak. Expanded clones are given a class, and other clones once, few, many or no size at all.

abundance,j_gene,v_gene,d_gene,CDR3aa,CDR3nt
NA,TRBJ2-3,TRBV10-3,TRBD2,CAISFSGGTDTQYF,TGTGCCATCAGCTTTAGCGGGGGCACAGATACGCAGTATTTT
NA,TRBJ2-7,TRBV4-1,NA,CASSELPLSSYEQYF,TGCGCCAGCAGTGAACTCCCTCTCAGCTCCTACGAGCAGTACTTC
NA,TRBJ2-1,TRBV5-1,NA,CASSLRGGVNEQFF,TGCGCCAGCAGCCTGAGGGGGGGAGTGAATGAGCAGTTCTTC
NA,TRBJ1-2,TRBV6-1,TRBD1,CASSALPGQQNYGYTF,TGTGCCAGCAGTGCGCTACCGGGACAGCAAAACTATGGCTACACCTTC
NA,TRBJ2-1,TRBV5-1,NA,CASSSNNPQGLNEQFF,TGCGCCAGCAGCTCAAACAACCCACAGGGTTTGAATGAGCAGTTCTTC
NA,TRBJ1-2,TRBV30,NA,CAWRDRGGRYGYTF,TGTGCCTGGAGGGACCGGGGGGGTCGCTATGGCTACACCTTC
NA,TRBJ2-4,TRBV7-2,NA,CASSPLITLAKNIQYF,TGTGCCAGCAGCCCCCTCATAACCCTAGCCAAAAACATTCAGTACTTC
NA,TRBJ2-3,TRBV19,NA,CASSIISGSTDTQYF,TGTGCCAGTAGTATAATTAGCGGATCCACAGATACGCAGTATTTT
NA,TRBJ2-4,TRBV2,TRBD1,CASRANRDRGDIQYF,TGTGCCAGCAGAGCCAACCGGGACAGAGGGGACATTCAGTACTTC
NA,TRBJ2-7,TRBV6-6,NA,CASSQYKVTYYEQYF,TGTGCCAGCAGTCAATATAAAGTGACATACTACGAGCAGTACTTC
NA,TRBJ1-5,TRBV6-1,NA,CASSERDTNQPQHF,TGTGCCAGCAGTGAAAGGGACACTAATCAGCCCCAGCATTTT
NA,TRBJ1-1,TRBV28,NA,CASRRIDTSITEAFF,TGTGCCAGCAGACGTATAGACACCTCGATCACTGAAGCTTTCTTT
once,TRBJ1-4,TRBV12-2,NA,CASRLGLQGREKLFF,TGTGCAAGTCGCTTAGGCCTCCAGGGGCGAGAAAAACTGTTTTTT
NA,TRBJ1-2,TRBV5-1,NA,CASSTDRSGGYTF,TGCGCCAGCAGCACCGACAGGTCCGGTGGCTACACCTTC
NA,TRBJ2-5,TRBV5-1,NA,CASQFSTTQQETQYF,TGCGCCAGCCAATTCTCTACTACCCAACAAGAGACCCAGTACTTC
NA,TRBJ2-5,TRBV20-1,NA,CKGGQETQYF,TGCAAAGGGGGTCAAGAGACCCAGTACTTC
NA,TRBJ2-7,TRBV5-1,TRBD2,CASSPIAGGYEQYF,TGCGCCAGCAGCCCGATAGCGGGGGGATACGAGCAGTACTTC
once,TRBJ2-5,TRBV11-2,NA,CASSLGRWTEQETQYF,TGTGCCAGCAGCTTAGGACGATGGACGGAACAAGAGACCCAGTACTTC
NA,TRBJ2-1,TRBV2,TRBD1,CASSEARGQGVFF,TGTGCCAGCAGTGAAGCGCGAGGACAGGGGGTGTTCTTC
NA,TRBJ1-6,TRBV5-1,TRBD1,CASKFWDRDNSPLHF,TGCGCCAGCAAGTTCTGGGACAGAGATAATTCACCCCTCCACTTT
NA,TRBJ2-5,TRBV19,NA,CASSIGAHRASQETQYF,TGTGCCAGTAGTATAGGAGCCCACAGGGCGTCCCAAGAGACCCAGTACTTC
NA,TRBJ2-5,TRBV20-1,NA,CSASQGETQYF,TGCAGTGCCTCGCAGGGTGAGACCCAGTACTTC
NA,TRBJ1-1,TRBV6-5,TRBD1,CASSYSTGTEAFF,TGTGCCAGCAGTTACTCGACAGGGACTGAAGCTTTCTTT
NA,TRBJ2-7,TRBV7-2,NA,CASSLDSLPSYEQYF,TGTGCCAGCAGCTTAGATTCTCTCCCCTCCTACGAGCAGTACTTC
NA,TRBJ2-1,TRBV7-9,TRBD2,CASSLEGLGEQFF,TGTGCCAGCAGCTTAGAGGGACTAGGCGAGCAGTTCTTC
NA,TRBJ2-3,TRBV5-1,NA,CASSLEVQDRQYF,TGCGCCAGCAGCTTGGAGGTACAGGACAGGCAGTATTTT
once,TRBJ2-1,TRBV18,TRBD1,CASSLQGDEQFF,TGTGCCAGCTCACTACAGGGGGATGAGCAGTTCTTC
NA,TRBJ2-7,TRBV7-8,NA,CASSHQIRGYHEQYF,TGTGCCAGCAGCCACCAAATCCGGGGATACCACGAGCAGTACTTC
NA,TRBJ1-1,TRBV5-1,NA,CASSRLSGENTEAFF,TGCGCCAGCAGCCGGTTGAGCGGGGAGAACACTGAAGCTTTCTTT